Detailed here is one T cell receptor (beta chain). Its antigen is unknown. Clones were sequenced by immunoSEQ multiplex PCR, and TCRdb holds only the in-frame ones, with some missing. The top ten clones hold approximately 5.5% of a sample with around 97,000 clones, approximately 90% of them seen once. The data were obtained in a study of graft-versus-host responses after intestinal transplantation. Study-level background: Each recipient received a multivisceral, liver-intestinal, or isolated intestinal graft. The study gave all recipients anti-thymocyte globulin induction, then tacrolimus and steroids for 2 to 3 years.

Whole-study findings and limits: The authors found GvH clones in recipient marrow, some appearing first in ileum or blood. Clonal ratios of graft-versus-host to host-versus-graft in allografts were high for patients exhibiting graft-donor T cell macrochimerism.

CDR1 is MGHRA and CDR2 is YSYEKL in the germline V gene. This CDR3 region has 15 residues. The V end was cut by 2 bases, the J end by 8 bases, with 16 bases between. The input for sequencing was unstimulated CD8+ T cells sorted from spleen or lymph node cells, taken before intestinal transplant. This TCR came from a human donor who received an intestinal transplant. The chain combines TRBV4-1 with TRBJ2-1; D is perhaps TRBD2 (6 bases). CDR3 loop: CASSQPSVPGDEQFF. In DNA, the CDR3 is TGCGCCAGCAGCCAACCCTCGGTCCCGGGGGATGAGCAGTTCTTC.